These 17 T cell receptor beta chains came from one sample sequenced in a study of control samples from healthy donors and cancer patients. Sequenced by immunoSEQ multiplex PCR; TCRdb stores in-frame clones only, minus some. Here the sample spans approximately 170,000 clones, around 91% being singletons. The specimen was blood. Receptors were obtained from a woman aged 50 to 60 in good health.

This chain joins TRBV10-3 and TRBJ2-3; 12 bases are a match to TRBD1. Per the germline V gene, CDR1 is ENHRY and CDR2 is SYGVKD. The junction had 23 bases not matched to a gene; V was cut back by 3 bases and J by 7 bases. The CDR3 extends over 21 amino acids. DNA of the CDR3: TGTGCCATCAGTGACCCTACCGGGACAGGGGGCCCCCAAATAAGGACCAATACGCAGTATTTT. Translation gives CAISDPTGTGGPQIRTNTQYF.

On this clone: Other DNA sequences in the same sample also yield this CDR3. The V gene is TRBV19, the J gene TRBJ1-5; TRBD1 is a possible D gene (5 bases). This CDR3 region has 14 residues. The V gene lost 3 bases and the J gene lost 3 bases, with 9 bases spanning the gap. Germline V gene sequence: CDR1 LNHDA, CDR2 SQIVND (reference sequence). The CDR3 DNA reads as TGTGCCAGTAGTATTGGGGGATCCAATCAGCCCCAGCATTTT. It codes for CASSIGGSNQPQHF.

The CDR3 loop is CASSQGAGAYNEQFF. In nucleotides, the CDR3 is TGTGCCAGCAGCCAAGGGGCGGGAGCCTACAATGAGCAGTTCTTC. This sequence joins TRBV3-1 (or the pseudogene TRBV3-2) and TRBJ2-1, with 7 bases that match TRBD2. With 1 base clipped from V and 2 bases from J, the junction kept 2 bases outside the gene matches. Germline V gene lookup returns CDR1 LGHDT and CDR2 YNNKEL (reference sequence). The CDR3 extends over 15 amino acids.

The CDR3 sequence is CASTSTGGYNEQFF. For the CDR3, the DNA is TGTGCCAGTACATCGACAGGGGGCTACAATGAGCAGTTCTTC. The chain recombines TRBV6-6 with TRBJ2-1, with 9 bases fitting TRBD1. CDR1 is MNHNY and CDR2 is SVGAGI in the germline V gene (reference sequence). The CDR3 spans 14 residues. The trim removed 9 bases at V and 3 bases at J, leaving 6 bases unmatched.

The rearrangement links TRBV28 to TRBJ2-1; D call uncertain. The CDR3 consists of 14 residues. CDR1 and CDR2 from the germline V gene are MDHEN and SYDVKM. V was cut by 6 bases and J by 5 bases, with 14 bases left in between. CDR3 sequence reads: CASSPYSVNNEQFF. In nucleotides, the CDR3 is TGTGCCAGCAGCCCCTACTCGGTCAACAATGAGCAGTTCTTC.

This chain joins TRBV14 and TRBJ2-7; 7 nucleotides align to TRBD1. This CDR3 is 14 amino acids long. J gave up 3 bases and V 8 bases, and 10 bases lay outside the gene matches. CDR1 SGHDN and CDR2 FVKESK come from the germline V gene. CDR3 protein: CASGRDSHHYEQYF. CDR3 sequence (DNA): TGTGCCAGCGGAAGGGACAGTCACCACTACGAGCAGTACTTC.

The chain uses TRBV12-3 or TRBV12-4 and TRBJ2-5; TRBD1 is a possible D gene (6 bases). This CDR3 has 13 residues. The V gene lost 4 bases and the J gene lost 4 bases, with 10 bases spanning the gap. CDR3 region: CASSSGQLETQYF. Written as DNA, the CDR3 is TGTGCCAGCAGTTCCGGACAGTTAGAGACCCAGTACTTC.

This sequence joins TRBV2 and TRBJ2-3; unclear D gene. Per the germline V gene, CDR1 is SNHLY and CDR2 is FYNNEI. Trimming removed 3 bases from V and 2 bases from J, with 6 bases in between. The CDR3 sequence is 13 residues long. The DNA of the CDR3 is TGTGCCAGCAGTGATACGTTCACAGATACGCAGTATTTT. Translation: CASSDTFTDTQYF. The whole variable domain, filled in from reference TRBV2 and TRBJ2-3, reads EPEVTQTPSHQVTQMGQEVILRCVPISNHLYFYWYRQILGQKVEFLVSFYNNEISEKSEIFDDQFSVERPDGSNFTLKIRSTKLEDSAMYFCASSDTFTDTQYFGPGTRLTVL.

The rearrangement uses TRBV6-2 or TRBV6-3 and TRBJ1-2, with 12 nucleotides matching TRBD1. The CDR3 sequence is 17 residues long. V lost 2 bases and J lost 3; bases outside the gene matches: 7. Germline loops: CDR1 MNHEY, CDR2 SVGEGT. The CDR3 protein is CASSYERDRGRDYGYTF. The CDR3 DNA reads as TGTGCCAGCAGTTACGAGCGGGACAGGGGGCGCGACTATGGCTACACCTTC.

The gene calls are TRBV10-2 and TRBJ1-1; D not certain. From germline, CDR1 is WSHSY and CDR2 SAAADI. The CDR3 totals 15 residues. With 1 base removed from V and 1 base from J, the gap between germline ends came to 10 bases. CDR3 sequence: CASSEYPARNTEAFF. In DNA, the CDR3 is TGCGCCAGCAGTGAGTACCCCGCCCGGAACACTGAAGCTTTCTTT.

This clone has more than one count but fewer than ten. This chain connects TRBV10-3 to TRBJ2-7; D not certain. Per germline, CDR1 ENHRY and CDR2 SYGVKD. CDR3 length equals 13 residues. Between the trimmed V and J ends, which lost 4 bases and 4 bases, there was a span of 11 bases. The CDR3: CAISVGSLYEQYF. CDR3 nucleotide sequence: TGTGCCATCAGTGTAGGCAGCTTGTACGAGCAGTACTTC.

V is TRBV6-5 and J is TRBJ2-7, with TRBD2 matching 7 bases. This CDR3 is 13 amino acids long. V gave up 5 bases and J gave up 4 bases; unmatched junction bases: 5. Per germline, CDR1 MNHEY and CDR2 SVGAGI. The CDR3 DNA follows: TGTGCCAGCAGTCTAGCGGCTAATTACGAGCAGTACTTC. It is translated as CASSLAANYEQYF.

V is TRBV7-2 and J is TRBJ2-7; 11 nucleotides agree with TRBD1. CDR1 is SGHTA and CDR2 is FQGNSA in the germline V gene. V dropped 5 bases and J dropped 3; count of bases not matched to a gene: 12. This CDR3 spans 17 amino acids. For the CDR3, the DNA is TGTGCCAGCAGCCCCAGGGGCCGGGACAGGGGGTTCTACGAGCAGTACTTC. Its protein product is CASSPRGRDRGFYEQYF.

The gene calls are TRBV6-5 and TRBJ1-2; a weak D match, TRBD1 (5 bases). Per the germline V gene, CDR1 is MNHEY and CDR2 is SVGAGI. The CDR3 is made up of 13 amino acids. The ends were cut back, 6 bases at V and 2 bases at J, with 10 bases in the middle. CDR3 in amino acids: CASRDTLNYGYTF. As DNA, the CDR3 is TGTGCCAGCAGGGACACTTTGAACTATGGCTACACCTTC.

The chain couples TRBV10-2 to TRBJ2-3; 9 positions agree with TRBD1. This CDR3 comprises 12 residues. V trimming: 7 bases; J trimming: 11 bases; junction bases outside the gene matches: 7. CDR1 and CDR2 from the germline V gene are WSHSY and SAAADI. The CDR3 nucleotides are TGCGCCAGCATCGGAACGACAGGGGGGCAGTATTTT. Amino acid sequence: CASIGTTGGQYF.

This clone was picked up one time. The chain employs TRBV14 and TRBJ2-1; TRBD2 agrees at 12 bases. CDR1 and CDR2 from the germline V gene are SGHDN and FVKESK. J was trimmed by 1 base and V by 0 bases; bases with no gene match: 10. CDR3 length: 20 amino acids. The CDR3 bases are TGTGCCAGCAGCCAAGATAGGGAGACTAGCGGGAGAGTATCCTACAATGAGCAGTTCTTC. The encoded protein is CASSQDRETSGRVSYNEQFF.

CDR3: CASSTSGTGDTQYF. The CDR3 nucleotides read TGTGCCAGTAGTACTAGCGGGACCGGTGATACGCAGTATTTT. The chain uses TRBV19 and TRBJ2-3; TRBD2 matches at 9 bases. The CDR3 has 14 residues. Germline trimming cut 4 bases from V and 6 bases from J; bases unmatched to any gene: 5. CDR1 is LNHDA, CDR2 SQIVND, per germline (reference sequence).